This T cell receptor beta chain was found in a study of CD8 T cells in ankylosing spondylitis. The CDR3 is made up of 14 amino acids. V gave up 2 bases and J gave up 9 bases, with 14 bases separating them. General study points: One TCR beta motif, made up of eight highly homologous variants, appeared characteristic of ankylosing spondylitis blood. Significantly higher representation of disease-linked clones was reported for matched ankylosing spondylitis synovial fluid. Previously reported in reactive arthritis synovial fluid and blood were some of the motif variants.

TCRdb reprocessed the 5' RACE reads via MiXCR and lists one record per CDR3 protein. Found here are some 400,000 distinct CDR3 sequences, about 20% of them singletons; the top ten hold about 16%. A remark on this clonotype: Its antigen is unknown.

V gene TRBV12-3 or TRBV12-4 combines with J gene TRBJ2-4; no clear D. Sequenced input: blood, either unsorted or a sorted T cell fraction (not recorded which). The TCR originated in a male donor with ankylosing spondylitis. CDR3 region: CASSLWAGPGIQYF. The CDR3 nucleotides are TGTGCCAGCAGTTTATGGGCAGGTCCCGGCATTCAGTACTTC.